These 7 T cell receptor beta chains were sequenced from one sample in a study of cytomegalovirus exposure and HLA in healthy donors. Use of 60 Vbeta and 13 Jbeta primers characterized the PCR. The repertoire was sequenced with immunoSEQ multiplex PCR; TCRdb's copy has only in-frame clones and lacks some. The table has some 220,000 clones, around 89% seen once. Sequencing was done on a sample of PBMCs. The receptors derive from a woman under 30 in good health and CMV-seronegative.

This sequence joins TRBV9 and TRBJ2-3; 8 bases are shared with TRBD2. Germline CDR1 SGDLS, CDR2 YYNGEE. The junction had 5 bases not matched to a gene; V was cut back by 4 bases and J by 1 base. The CDR3 spans 15 residues. In DNA form, the CDR3 reads TGTGCCAGCAGCTCTCAGACTAGCGGCACAGATACGCAGTATTTT. Amino acid sequence: CASSSQTSGTDTQYF.

CDR3 DNA: TGTGCCAGCAGCGTAGGTAGGGTAGCGGGAGCAGATACGCAGTATTTT. As protein: CASSVGRVAGADTQYF. The gene calls are TRBV9 and TRBJ2-3; the match to TRBD2 covers 9 bases. Losses at the gene ends were 0 bases for V and 4 bases for J; bases not matched to a gene: 6. Germline V gives CDR1 SGDLS, CDR2 YYNGEE. This CDR3 spans 16 amino acids.

The rearrangement links TRBV9 to TRBJ2-7; 8 nucleotides align to TRBD1. V was clipped by 0 bases and J by 3 bases; unmatched bases: 5. Germline CDR1 is SGDLS and CDR2 is YYNGEE. The CDR3 is 15 amino acids. The CDR3 region has the DNA TGTGCCAGCAGCGTAGAACAGGGGGACTTCTACGAGCAGTACTTC. Amino acids: CASSVEQGDFYEQYF.

The rearrangement links TRBV4-2 to TRBJ1-5; the match to TRBD1 covers 7 bases. The CDR3 has 15 amino acids. The V gene end was trimmed by 0 bases and the J gene end by 4 bases; junction bases not matched to a gene: 3. Germline CDR1 LGHNA, CDR2 YNFKEQ. The CDR3 loop is CASSQERQGNQPQHF. The CDR3 coding sequence is TGTGCCAGCAGCCAAGAACGACAGGGTAATCAGCCCCAGCATTTT.

V and J are TRBV19 and TRBJ2-5; 12 positions match TRBD1. Germline V gene lookup returns CDR1 LNHDA and CDR2 SQIVND (reference sequence). This CDR3 region has 15 residues. The junction had 7 bases not matched to a gene; V was cut back by 7 bases and J by 4 bases. CDR3 region: CASKKGQGAGETQYF. For the CDR3, the DNA is TGTGCCAGTAAGAAGGGACAGGGGGCGGGAGAGACCCAGTACTTC.

The rearrangement uses TRBV5-1 and TRBJ1-4, with no clear D. The CDR3 sequence is 14 residues long. Germline V CDR1 and CDR2: SGHRS, YFSETQ. The ends were cut back, 1 base at V and 4 bases at J, with 8 bases in the middle. The CDR3 coding sequence is TGCGCCAGCAGCTTGAGCCTCCTTAATGAAAAACTGTTTTTT. Translating gives CASSLSLLNEKLFF.

The genes are TRBV5-3 and TRBJ2-5; 7 nucleotides match TRBD1. TRBV5-3 is identified as an open reading frame with a role that is uncertain. There are 16 residues in the CDR3. The V gene end was trimmed by 4 bases and the J gene end by 5 bases; junction bases not matched to a gene: 14. CDR3 DNA: TGTGCCAGAAGCCGGACAGGCTGTTCGCTTCAGGAGACCCAGTACTTC. This translates into CARSRTGCSLQETQYF.